The next 21 T cell receptor beta chains were all read from a single sample in a study of technical replicates of blood from a few donors (TCRdb year 2017). The library was prepared using the immunoSEQ multiplex PCR assay. Held by TCRdb, this immuneACCESS table contains in-frame sequences only and omits some clones. Under half of the omission traces to an unresolved V gene where checked; the cause of the rest is unknown. Counted in this sample were roughly 80,000 clones; around 94% of them appeared once. The top ten clones comprise about 0.4% of the sample. The material sequenced was T cells isolated from PBMCs. Every receptor here comes from a human donor in good health.

This clone has only one observation. The chain combines TRBV5-4 with TRBJ2-7; possible D gene TRBD1, 6 bases. Germline V lookup: CDR1 SGHNT, CDR2 YYREEE (reference sequence). The CDR3 extends over 15 amino acids. V was shortened by 4 bases and J by 1 base, with 15 bases between the two germline ends. CDR3 sequence (DNA): TGTGCCAGCAGCCCATCAGGGGAGAGGTCCTACGAGCAGTACTTC. This encodes CASSPSGERSYEQYF.

The chain carries TRBV7-9 and TRBJ2-3; 7 bases align to TRBD1. The CDR3 spans 17 residues. V shed 1 base, J shed 2 bases, and the junction held 9 bases outside the gene matches. Germline V CDR1 and CDR2: SEHNR, FQNEAQ (reference sequence). The CDR3 sequence: CASSLGSGQPVTDTQYF. CDR3 nucleotides: TGTGCCAGCAGCTTAGGCTCGGGACAGCCGGTCACAGATACGCAGTATTTT.

The chain recombines TRBV6-1 with TRBJ2-3, with D perhaps matching TRBD1 (6 bases). From germline, CDR1 is MNHNS and CDR2 SASEGT. This CDR3 region has 15 residues. Between the trimmed V and J ends, which lost 1 base and 0 bases, there was a span of 8 bases. The CDR3 here is CASSEVRGSTDTQYF. CDR3 coding DNA: TGTGCCAGCAGTGAAGTGAGGGGGAGCACAGATACGCAGTATTTT.

This clone was counted once. The J gene is TRBJ1-2, the V gene TRBV7-8; the match to TRBD1 covers 7 bases. This CDR3 region has 13 residues. V shed 5 bases and J 6 bases; nucleotides not matched to a gene: 6. CDR1 is SGHVS and CDR2 is FQNEAQ in the germline V gene. The CDR3 is CASSVYTGDGYTF. CDR3 in DNA: TGTGCCAGCAGCGTATACACAGGGGATGGCTACACCTTC.

The chain has TRBV27 and TRBJ2-3; D is unclear. Germline CDR1 MNHEY, CDR2 SMNVEV (reference sequence). The CDR3 is 16 residues long. Trimming pared 6 bases from V and 5 bases from J, leaving 21 bases between. CDR3 DNA: TGTGCCAGCAGCAGTTTATATCAGGTCCACATAGATACGCAGTATTTT. This sequence encodes CASSSLYQVHIDTQYF.

This chain links TRBV10-3 with TRBJ2-7; 13 bases are a match to TRBD2. The CDR3 has 17 amino acids. J lost 2 bases, V lost 2 bases, and 6 bases had no gene match. Germline V gene sequence: CDR1 ENHRY, CDR2 SYGVKD. The CDR3 bases are TGTGCCATCAGTGAGACCTTGGGACTAGCGGGAACCTACGAGCAGTACTTC. This sequence encodes CAISETLGLAGTYEQYF.

The chain recombines TRBV23-1 with TRBJ2-7; 7 bases map to TRBD1. TRBV23-1 is marked as an open reading frame, function uncertain. V shed 6 bases, J shed 6 bases, and the junction held 14 bases outside the gene matches. CDR3 length: 15 residues. The DNA of the CDR3 is TGCGCCAGCAGCCTTGGGAACAGGGGCAGTGCCGAGCAGTACTTC. Translation: CASSLGNRGSAEQYF.

The genes are TRBV10-3 and TRBJ2-7, with 10 bases lining up with TRBD2. The CDR3 is 16 residues long. CDR1 and CDR2 from the germline V gene are ENHRY and SYGVKD. Trimming took 7 bases from V and 0 from J; bases not matched to a gene: 9. The CDR3 spells CAITRTSGSSSYEQYF. The CDR3 nucleotides read TGTGCCATCACGCGGACTAGCGGCAGTAGCTCCTACGAGCAGTACTTC.

The J gene is TRBJ2-7, the V gene TRBV27; 9 positions agree with TRBD1. The CDR3 is made up of 15 amino acids. Trimming at V came to 2 bases and at J to 5 bases, leaving 7 bases not matched to a gene. Per the germline V gene, CDR1 is MNHEY and CDR2 is SMNVEV (reference sequence). The CDR3 here is CASSLQGQGFNEQYF. The CDR3 DNA sequence: TGTGCCAGCAGTTTACAGGGACAGGGTTTCAACGAGCAGTACTTC.

The rearrangement links TRBV7-2 to TRBJ2-7; possible D gene TRBD1, 7 bases. CDR1 is SGHTA and CDR2 is FQGNSA in the germline V gene. The CDR3 runs 12 residues. V lost 5 bases, J lost 5 bases, and 10 bases lay in between. The CDR3 reads CASSRGTDEQYF. The CDR3 nucleotides are TGTGCCAGCAGCCGCGGGACAGACGAGCAGTACTTC.

This clone was detected only once. The genes are TRBV11-3 and TRBJ2-1; TRBD2 matches at 11 bases. Trimming removed 3 bases from V and 7 bases from J; junction bases left unmatched: 14. Germline assignment: CDR1 SGHNT and CDR2 YENEEA. The CDR3 runs to 18 residues. CDR3 coding DNA: TGTGCCAGCAGCTTTAGCGGGAGGGCCGGGTGGGGTTCGAATGAGCAGTTCTTC. This encodes CASSFSGRAGWGSNEQFF.

The chain uses TRBV14 and TRBJ2-1; 8 bases agree with TRBD2. There are 15 residues in the CDR3. Per the germline V gene, CDR1 is SGHDN and CDR2 is FVKESK. V dropped 4 bases and J dropped 8; count of bases not matched to a gene: 10. In nucleotides, the CDR3 is TGTGCCAGCAGCCCCGGTCAGCGGGAGATTGATGAGCAGTTCTTC. Its translation is CASSPGQREIDEQFF. Variable domain in full (rest from reference TRBV14 and TRBJ2-1): EAGVTQFPSHSVIEKGQTVTLRCDPISGHDNLYWYRRVMGKEIKFLLHFVKESKQDESGMPNNRFLAERTGGTYSTLKVQPAELEDSGVYFCASSPGQREIDEQFFGPGTRLTVL.

A word on this clone: The junction does not match germline at one end; this may be a read error. The genes are TRBV7-7 and TRBJ1-2, with 8 bases identical to TRBD1. Looked up from germline, CDR1 is SSHAT and CDR2 is FNYEAQ (reference sequence). This CDR3 contains 14 residues. Here the CDR3 DNA reads TGTGCTAGCAGCTTTCCGGGACAGGTCAATGGCTACACCTTC. It translates to CASSFPGQVNGYTF.

V gene TRBV7-8 combines with J gene TRBJ2-5; TRBD2 agrees at 8 bases. Trimming removed 5 bases from V and 4 bases from J; junction bases left unmatched: 6. Germline assignment: CDR1 SGHVS and CDR2 FQNEAQ. The CDR3 length is 14 residues. CDR3: CASSPTSGRETQYF. In nucleotides, the CDR3 is TGTGCCAGCAGCCCAACAAGCGGGAGAGAGACCCAGTACTTC.

The CDR3 loop reads CASSPGLAEFTDTQYF. The DNA of the CDR3 is TGTGCCAGCAGTCCGGGACTAGCGGAGTTCACAGATACGCAGTATTTT. The rearrangement uses TRBV2 and TRBJ2-3; TRBD2 matches at 11 bases. After removal of 5 bases from V and 2 bases from J, the junction contained 6 bases not matched to a gene. The CDR3 has 16 amino acids. The germline gives CDR1 SNHLY, CDR2 FYNNEI. The variable domain in full, with the rest retrieved from reference TRBV2 and TRBJ2-3, is EPEVTQTPSHQVTQMGQEVILRCVPISNHLYFYWYRQILGQKVEFLVSFYNNEISEKSEIFDDQFSVERPDGSNFTLKIRSTKLEDSAMYFCASSPGLAEFTDTQYFGPGTRLTVL.

V is TRBV6-5 and J is TRBJ1-1; no definite D call. Germline V gene lookup returns CDR1 MNHEY and CDR2 SVGAGI. This CDR3 comprises 15 residues. Trimming took 3 bases from V and 1 from J, leaving 12 bases between them. The CDR3 reads CASSYSEGGNTEAFF. CDR3 bases: TGTGCCAGCAGTTATTCCGAAGGCGGGAACACTGAAGCTTTCTTT.

V usage is TRBV19 and J usage is TRBJ1-1, with a weak D call TRBD1 (5 bases). The germline gives CDR1 LNHDA, CDR2 SQIVND (reference sequence). The V and J ends lost 3 bases and 0 bases respectively, with 8 bases between them. The CDR3 is 14 amino acids. Here the CDR3 reads CASSIGGVNTEAFF. DNA of the CDR3: TGTGCCAGTAGTATCGGAGGGGTGAACACTGAAGCTTTCTTT.

The chain employs TRBV27 and TRBJ1-2; D perhaps matches TRBD1 (5 bases). Trimming pared 4 bases from V and 5 bases from J, leaving 14 bases between. CDR1 is MNHEY, CDR2 SMNVEV, per germline (reference sequence). The CDR3 consists of 14 residues. The CDR3 protein is CASSSLTKGYGYTF. DNA of the CDR3: TGTGCCAGCAGTTCACTAACGAAGGGGTATGGCTACACCTTC.

V usage is TRBV9 and J usage is TRBJ2-5; a weak D match, TRBD2 (7 bases). With 1 base removed from V and 1 base from J, the gap between germline ends came to 11 bases. The germline V gene has CDR1 SGDLS and CDR2 YYNGEE. The CDR3 loop spans 15 amino acids. The CDR3 bases are TGTGCCAGCAGCGTACGGGGGGCGTCCCAAGAGACCCAGTACTTC. Protein product: CASSVRGASQETQYF.

The chain joins TRBV30 to TRBJ2-3; the match to TRBD2 covers 9 bases. The germline gives CDR1 GTSNPN, CDR2 SVGIG (reference sequence). V lost 0 bases to trimming and J lost 5 bases; unmatched junction nucleotides: 15. The CDR3 covers 18 residues. The CDR3 region has the DNA TGTGCCTGGAGTGTATTTGGGGTGGGACTAGCTAGGGGAGATACGCAGTATTTT. The encoded protein is CAWSVFGVGLARGDTQYF.

The chain links TRBV6-5 to TRBJ1-1, with 7 bases lining up with TRBD1. There are 13 residues in the CDR3. V was clipped by 0 bases and J by 5 bases; unmatched bases: 0. Germline V gives CDR1 MNHEY, CDR2 SVGAGI. The CDR3 protein is CASSYSTGTEAFF. In DNA form, the CDR3 reads TGTGCCAGCAGTTACTCGACAGGGACTGAAGCTTTCTTT.